What follows are 2 T cell receptor beta chains derived from one specimen sequenced in a study of CD8+ T cells in alopecia areata listed by TCRdb under 2018. The label giving this sample's time point can be read as: about 25 weeks on oral tofacitinib. The treatment or condition label for this specimen denotes: oral pan-JAK inhibitor, 5-10 mg twice daily. Libraries were prepared through the immunoSEQ multiplex PCR assay. RNA was extracted from all samples and reverse transcribed into cDNA as template for TCR sequencing. As stored in TCRdb, this immuneACCESS dataset retains in-frame rearrangements with V and J assigned. A fraction of the clones does not appear; measured against another copy, unresolved V genes explain less than half of the discrepancy, and the remainder lacks a known reason. Present in this sample are 170,000 or so clones, roughly 62% of which were seen just once. The top ten clonotypes cover 10% to 15% of the sample.

The source material was CD8+ T cells sorted from blood, sampled at week 24, from a patient treated with tofacitinib. All receptors come from a human donor with alopecia areata.

The chain combines TRBV30 with TRBJ2-7, with 10 bases lining up with TRBD2. CDR1 and CDR2 from the germline V gene are GTSNPN and SVGIG (reference sequence). The CDR3 extends over 11 amino acids. V gave up 7 bases and J gave up 6 bases; unmatched junction bases: 3. Written as DNA, the CDR3 is TGTGCCTATAGCGGGGGGCCCGAGCAGTACTTC. Protein product: CAYSGGPEQYF.

This clone appeared a few times. The chain is built from TRBV9 and TRBJ2-3, with TRBD1 matching 7 bases. Germline loops: CDR1 SGDLS, CDR2 YYNGEE. Trimming at V came to 3 bases and at J to 4 bases, leaving 11 bases not matched to a gene. This CDR3 is built from 16 residues. The CDR3 DNA reads as TGTGCCAGCAGCGATCCTAAAACAGGGGCGGCAGATACGCAGTATTTT. Translation gives CASSDPKTGAADTQYF.